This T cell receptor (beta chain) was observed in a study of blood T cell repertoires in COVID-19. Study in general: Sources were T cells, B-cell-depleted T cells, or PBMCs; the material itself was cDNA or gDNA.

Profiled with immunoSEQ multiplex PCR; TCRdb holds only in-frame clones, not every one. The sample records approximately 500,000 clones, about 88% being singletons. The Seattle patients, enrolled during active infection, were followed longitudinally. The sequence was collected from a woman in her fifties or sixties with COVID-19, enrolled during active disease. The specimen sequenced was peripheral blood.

The CDR3 bases are TGCAGCGTGACACCAGGGGGCACCTACGAGCAGTACTTC. Encoded protein: CSVTPGGTYEQYF. The rearrangement links TRBV29-1 to TRBJ2-7; TRBD1 aligns across 8 bases. The ends lost 6 bases at V and 2 bases at J; junction bases unmatched: 6. The CDR3 has 13 residues. The germline V gene has CDR1 SQVTM and CDR2 ANQGSEA.